This T cell receptor beta chain originates from a study of regulatory T cells in long-lasting Graves disease. With iRepertoire HTBI primers and Arm-PCR of CDR3 regions, TCR beta libraries were built. TCRdb reprocessed the multiplex PCR reads via MiXCR and lists one record per CDR3 protein. The sample gives 350,000 to 400,000 distinct CDR3 sequences, around 15% of which show up once; approximately 22% is in the top ten. A remark on this clonotype: The junction differs from germline at one of its ends, possibly a read error.

CDR3 length: 16 amino acids. The germline V gene has CDR1 MNHEY and CDR2 SVGAGI. As to time point: newly diagnosed GD, antithyroid drugs for less than 3 months. Preparation of the TCR library used RNA extracted from PBMCs. The sequencing used peripheral blood mononuclear cells (PBMCs), collected at new diagnosis, from a patient treated with antithyroid drugs. The receptor comes from a female donor with Graves disease. The chain uses TRBV6-5 and TRBJ2-7; D is perhaps TRBD1 (6 bases). The CDR3 region has the DNA TGTGCCGGCAGTTACTCGCCAGGGGCAAGCTCCTACGAGCAGTACTTC. Residues: CAGSYSPGASSYEQYF.